Sequencing of this T cell receptor beta chain was carried out in a study of CD8+ T cells in alopecia areata. Study-wide results and limits: Lesional scalp exceeded normal scalp in clonality, especially in alopecia totalis/universalis.

As for treatment: oral pan-JAK inhibitor, 5-10 mg twice daily. With regard to this clone: Its antigen is unknown.

J was trimmed by 6 bases and V by 4 bases; bases with no gene match: 7. The CDR3 covers 13 residues. In germline, CDR1 is SGDLS, CDR2 YYNGEE. TCR sequencing used cDNA made by reverse transcription of extracted RNA. Assay used: immunoSEQ multiplex PCR; TCRdb lists only in-frame clones, some missing. This table has about 190,000 clones, around 50% appearing once. The sample in question was CD8+ T cells sorted from blood, obtained at week 24, from a patient treated with tofacitinib. J is TRBJ2-7 and V is TRBV9; TRBD2 matches 7 bases. The clonotype was recovered from a human donor with alopecia areata. CDR3 bases: TGTGCCAGCAGCTCCTGGGGGGGGAGCGAGCAGTACTTC. Encoded protein: CASSSWGGSEQYF. The complete variable domain, with remaining parts taken from reference TRBV9 and TRBJ2-7, reads DSGVTQTPKHLITATGQRVTLRCSPRSGDLSVYWYQQSLDQGLQFLIQYYNGEERAKGNILERFSAQQFPDLHSELNLSSLELGDSALYFCASSSWGGSEQYFGPGTRLTVT.